Listed below are T cell receptor beta chains from one sample, sequenced in a study of OX40 agonist ivuxolimab in advanced cancers. Assay used: immunoSEQ multiplex PCR; TCRdb lists only in-frame clones, some missing. Of about 61,000 clones listed, about 92% are singletons. This specimen was CD4+ or CD8+ T cells sorted from blood, taken in a trial of the OX40 agonist ivuxolimab. These receptors were obtained from an adult with an advanced solid tumor such as melanoma, head and neck, liver or kidney cancer. Both conserved end residues are part of each CDR3. Fields, in order: J gene, D gene, clone size, V gene, CDR3 length, CDR3 protein, CDR3 DNA. The D gene is left open where the match is weak. Some rows have no size entry. The others give once, few or many, or a class for an expanded clone.

J: TRBJ1-3
D: NA
size: NA
V: TRBV4-3
length: 16
CDR3: CASSQARPSSGNTIYF
DNA: TGCGCCAGCAGCCAAGCGCGTCCCTCCTCTGGAAACACCATATATTTT

J: TRBJ2-1
D: NA
size: once
V: TRBV9
length: 15
CDR3: CASSVTGGAYNEQFF
DNA: TGTGCCAGCAGCGTTACGGGCGGTGCTTACAATGAGCAGTTCTTC

J: TRBJ1-5
D: NA
size: NA
V: TRBV28
length: 15
CDR3: CASSMRVSGNQPQHF
DNA: TGTGCCAGCAGTATGCGGGTGTCTGGCAATCAGCCCCAGCATTTT

J: TRBJ2-7
D: NA
size: NA
V: TRBV4-3
length: 16
CDR3: CASSQGFIVPYYEQYF
DNA: TGCGCCAGCAGCCAAGGTTTCATCGTCCCCTACTACGAGCAGTACTTC

J: TRBJ1-2
D: NA
size: NA
V: TRBV6-1
length: 15
CDR3: CASSEAAGFKGGYTF
DNA: TGTGCCAGCAGTGAAGCTGCCGGGTTTAAAGGCGGCTACACCTTC

J: TRBJ2-3
D: TRBD2
size: NA
V: TRBV9
length: 15
CDR3: CASSVVSGVGDTQYF
DNA: TGTGCCAGCAGCGTAGTTAGCGGGGTAGGAGATACGCAGTATTTT

J: TRBJ1-1
D: NA
size: NA
V: TRBV29-1
length: 15
CDR3: CSVDPGPEENTEAFF
DNA: TGCAGCGTTGACCCAGGGCCTGAAGAGAACACTGAAGCTTTCTTT

J: TRBJ1-2
D: NA
size: NA
V: TRBV7-9
length: 15
CDR3: CASSSYQGFEYGYTF
DNA: TGTGCCAGCAGCTCGTACCAGGGCTTTGAGTATGGCTACACCTTC

J: TRBJ2-3
D: TRBD2
size: NA
V: TRBV5-5
length: 16
CDR3: CASSFSGGAGTDTQYF
DNA: TGTGCCAGCAGCTTTAGCGGGGGGGCTGGAACAGATACGCAGTATTTT

J: TRBJ2-3
D: TRBD2
size: NA
V: TRBV29-1
length: 15
CDR3: CSVDLLAGLDDTQYF
DNA: TGCAGCGTTGATCTACTAGCGGGGTTGGACGATACGCAGTATTTT

J: TRBJ1-1
D: NA
size: NA
V: TRBV27
length: 13
CDR3: CASSLLRYTEAFF
DNA: TGTGCCAGCAGTTTATTGCGGTACACTGAAGCTTTCTTT

J: TRBJ1-3
D: NA
size: once
V: TRBV29-1
length: 13
CDR3: CSVEALDGNTIYF
DNA: TGCAGCGTTGAAGCCTTAGACGGAAACACCATATATTTT

J: TRBJ2-5
D: TRBD2
size: NA
V: TRBV11-3
length: 14
CDR3: CASSPTSGKETQYF
DNA: TGTGCCAGCAGCCCGACTAGCGGGAAAGAGACCCAGTACTTC

J: TRBJ2-3
D: NA
size: NA
V: TRBV6-5
length: 15
CDR3: CASSYLAGTQDTQYF
DNA: TGTGCCAGCAGTTACTTGGCAGGAACCCAAGATACGCAGTATTTT